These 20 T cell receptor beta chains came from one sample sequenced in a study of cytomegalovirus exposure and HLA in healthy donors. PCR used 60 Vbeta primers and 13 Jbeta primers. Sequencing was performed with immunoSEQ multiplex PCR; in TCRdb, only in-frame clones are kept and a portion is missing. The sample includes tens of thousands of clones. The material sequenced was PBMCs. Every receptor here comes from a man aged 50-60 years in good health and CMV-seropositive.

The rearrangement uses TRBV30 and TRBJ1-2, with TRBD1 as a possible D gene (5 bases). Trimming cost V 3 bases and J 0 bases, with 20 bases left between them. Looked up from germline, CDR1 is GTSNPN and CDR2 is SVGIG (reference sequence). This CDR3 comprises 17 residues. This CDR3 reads CAWSLPITGRANYGYTF. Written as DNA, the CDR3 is TGTGCCTGGAGCCTCCCGATTACAGGTCGCGCTAACTATGGCTACACCTTC.

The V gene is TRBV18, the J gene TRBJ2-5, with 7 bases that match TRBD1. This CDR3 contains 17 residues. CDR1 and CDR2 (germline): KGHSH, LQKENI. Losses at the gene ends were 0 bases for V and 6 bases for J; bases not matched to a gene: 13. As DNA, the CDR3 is TGTGCCAGCTCACCACCGACGCCGGCAGGGGGATCAAAGACCCAGTACTTC. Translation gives CASSPPTPAGGSKTQYF.

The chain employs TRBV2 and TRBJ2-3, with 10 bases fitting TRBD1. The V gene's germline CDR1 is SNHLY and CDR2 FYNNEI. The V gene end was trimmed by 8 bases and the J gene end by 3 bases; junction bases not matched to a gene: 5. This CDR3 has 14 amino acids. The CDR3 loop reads CASGGQGPTDTQYF. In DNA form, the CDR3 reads TGTGCCAGCGGGGGACAGGGGCCGACAGATACGCAGTATTTT.

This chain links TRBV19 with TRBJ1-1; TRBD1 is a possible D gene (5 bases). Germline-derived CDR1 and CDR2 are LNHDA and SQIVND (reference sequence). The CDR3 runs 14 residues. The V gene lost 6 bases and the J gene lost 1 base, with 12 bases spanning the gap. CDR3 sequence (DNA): TGTGCCAGTAGGGCGGGGGTGAGGAACACTGAAGCTTTCTTT. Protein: CASRAGVRNTEAFF.

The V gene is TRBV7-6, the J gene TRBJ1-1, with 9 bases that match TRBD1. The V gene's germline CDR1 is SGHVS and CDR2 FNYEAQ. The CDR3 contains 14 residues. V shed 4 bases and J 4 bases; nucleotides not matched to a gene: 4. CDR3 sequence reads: CASSSGQGSTEAFF. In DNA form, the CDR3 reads TGTGCCAGCAGCTCAGGACAGGGGTCCACTGAAGCTTTCTTT.

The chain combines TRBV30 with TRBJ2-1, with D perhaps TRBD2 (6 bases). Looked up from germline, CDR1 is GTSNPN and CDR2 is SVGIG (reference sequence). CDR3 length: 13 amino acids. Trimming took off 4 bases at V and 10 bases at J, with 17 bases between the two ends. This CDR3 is CAWITFGRDEQFF. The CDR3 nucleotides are TGTGCCTGGATAACGTTCGGGAGAGACGAGCAGTTCTTC. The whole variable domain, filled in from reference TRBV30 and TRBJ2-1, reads SQTIHQWPATLVQPVGSPLSLECTVEGTSNPNLYWYRQAAGRGLQLLFYSVGIGQISSEVPQNLSASRPQDRQFILSSKKLLLSDSGFYLCAWITFGRDEQFFGPGTRLTVL.

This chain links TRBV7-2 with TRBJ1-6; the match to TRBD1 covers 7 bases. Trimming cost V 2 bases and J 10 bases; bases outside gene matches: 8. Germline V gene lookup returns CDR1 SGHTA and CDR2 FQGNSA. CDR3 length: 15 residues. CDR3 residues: CASSLTLTGSSPLHF. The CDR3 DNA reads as TGTGCCAGCAGCTTAACATTGACAGGGAGCTCACCCCTCCACTTT.

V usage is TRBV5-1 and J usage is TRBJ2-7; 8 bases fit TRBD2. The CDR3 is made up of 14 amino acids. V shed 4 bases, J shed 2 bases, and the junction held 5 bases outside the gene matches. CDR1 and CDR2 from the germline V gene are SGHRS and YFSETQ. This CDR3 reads CASSENSGTYEQYF. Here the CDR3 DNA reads TGCGCCAGCAGCGAGAATAGCGGGACCTACGAGCAGTACTTC. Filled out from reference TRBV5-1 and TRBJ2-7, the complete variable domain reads KAGVTQTPRYLIKTRGQQVTLSCSPISGHRSVSWYQQTPGQGLQFLFEYFSETQRNKGNFPGRFSGRQFSNSRSEMNVSTLELGDSALYLCASSENSGTYEQYFGPGTRLTVT.

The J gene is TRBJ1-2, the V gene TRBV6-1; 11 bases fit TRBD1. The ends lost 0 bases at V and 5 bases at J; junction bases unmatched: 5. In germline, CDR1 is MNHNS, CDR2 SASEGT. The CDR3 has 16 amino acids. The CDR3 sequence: CASSEAGQGGLYGYTF. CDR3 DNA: TGTGCCAGCAGTGAAGCGGGACAGGGGGGGTTATATGGCTACACCTTC.

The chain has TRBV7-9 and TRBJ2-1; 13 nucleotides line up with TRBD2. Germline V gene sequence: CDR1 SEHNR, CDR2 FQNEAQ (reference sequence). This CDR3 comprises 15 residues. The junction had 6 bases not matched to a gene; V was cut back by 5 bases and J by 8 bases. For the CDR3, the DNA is TGTGCCAGCAGCACGGGACTAGCGGGATGGGATGAGCAGTTCTTC. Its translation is CASSTGLAGWDEQFF.

CDR3 sequence: CASSPWGGWQPQHF. CDR3 in DNA: TGTGCCAGTAGCCCATGGGGAGGATGGCAGCCCCAGCATTTT. The V and J genes are TRBV19 and TRBJ1-5, with D uncertain. CDR3 length equals 14 residues. V lost 6 bases and J lost 7, with 16 bases in between. CDR1 is LNHDA, CDR2 SQIVND, per germline (reference sequence).

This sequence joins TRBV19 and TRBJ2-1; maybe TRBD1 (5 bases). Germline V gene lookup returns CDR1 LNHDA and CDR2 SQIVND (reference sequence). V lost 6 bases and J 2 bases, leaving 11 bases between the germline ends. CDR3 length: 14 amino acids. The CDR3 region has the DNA TGTGCCAGTAGCCATAGGGGCACCTACAATGAGCAGTTCTTC. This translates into CASSHRGTYNEQFF.

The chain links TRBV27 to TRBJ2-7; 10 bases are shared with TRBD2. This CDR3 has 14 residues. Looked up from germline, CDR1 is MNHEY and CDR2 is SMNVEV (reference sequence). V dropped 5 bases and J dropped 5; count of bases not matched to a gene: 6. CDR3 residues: CASSPGLARHEQYF. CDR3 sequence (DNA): TGTGCCAGCAGTCCGGGACTAGCGCGGCACGAGCAGTACTTC.

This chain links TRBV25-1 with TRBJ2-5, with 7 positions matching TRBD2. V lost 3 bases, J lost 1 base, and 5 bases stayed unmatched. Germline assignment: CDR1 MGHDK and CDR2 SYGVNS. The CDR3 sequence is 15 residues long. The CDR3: CASSEGTGGQETQYF. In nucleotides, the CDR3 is TGTGCCAGCAGTGAGGGCACGGGGGGCCAAGAGACCCAGTACTTC.

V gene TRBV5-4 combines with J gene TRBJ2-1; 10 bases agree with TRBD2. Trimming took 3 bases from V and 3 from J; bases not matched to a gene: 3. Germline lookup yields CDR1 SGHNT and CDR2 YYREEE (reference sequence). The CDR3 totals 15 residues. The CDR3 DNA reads TGTGCCAGCAGCTCGACTAGCGGGCTCTACAATGAGCAGTTCTTC. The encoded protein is CASSSTSGLYNEQFF.

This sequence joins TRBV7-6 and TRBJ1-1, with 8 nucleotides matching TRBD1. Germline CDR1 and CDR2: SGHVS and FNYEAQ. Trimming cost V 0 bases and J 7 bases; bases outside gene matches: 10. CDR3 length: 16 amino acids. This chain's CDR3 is CASSLAWTGIEVEAFF. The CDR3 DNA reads TGTGCCAGCAGCTTAGCATGGACAGGGATAGAGGTTGAAGCTTTCTTT.

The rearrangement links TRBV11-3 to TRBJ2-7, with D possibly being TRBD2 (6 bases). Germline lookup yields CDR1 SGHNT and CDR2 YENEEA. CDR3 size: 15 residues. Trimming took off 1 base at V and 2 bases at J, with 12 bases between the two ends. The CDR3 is CASSLGGGGTYEQYV. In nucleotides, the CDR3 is TGTGCCAGCAGCTTAGGTGGCGGCGGGACCTACGAGCAGTACGTC.

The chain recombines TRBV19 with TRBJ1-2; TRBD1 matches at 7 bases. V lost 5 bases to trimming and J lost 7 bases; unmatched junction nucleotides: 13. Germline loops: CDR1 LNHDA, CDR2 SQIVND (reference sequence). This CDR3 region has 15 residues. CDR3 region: CASSAQTGSYPGYTF. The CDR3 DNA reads TGTGCCAGTAGTGCCCAGACAGGGTCTTATCCTGGCTACACCTTC.

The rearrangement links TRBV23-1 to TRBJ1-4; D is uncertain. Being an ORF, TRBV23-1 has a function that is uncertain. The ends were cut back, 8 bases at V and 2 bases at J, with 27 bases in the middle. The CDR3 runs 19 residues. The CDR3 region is CASGYSGMNAPGTNEKLFF. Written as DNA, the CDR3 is TGCGCCAGCGGGTACAGCGGAATGAACGCCCCGGGGACTAATGAAAAACTGTTTTTT.

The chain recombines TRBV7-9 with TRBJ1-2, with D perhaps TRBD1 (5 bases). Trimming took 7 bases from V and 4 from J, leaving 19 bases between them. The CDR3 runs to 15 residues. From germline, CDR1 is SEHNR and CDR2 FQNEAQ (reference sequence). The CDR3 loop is CASNREMGLAYGYTF. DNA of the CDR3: TGTGCCAGCAACCGCGAGATGGGACTAGCCTATGGCTACACCTTC.